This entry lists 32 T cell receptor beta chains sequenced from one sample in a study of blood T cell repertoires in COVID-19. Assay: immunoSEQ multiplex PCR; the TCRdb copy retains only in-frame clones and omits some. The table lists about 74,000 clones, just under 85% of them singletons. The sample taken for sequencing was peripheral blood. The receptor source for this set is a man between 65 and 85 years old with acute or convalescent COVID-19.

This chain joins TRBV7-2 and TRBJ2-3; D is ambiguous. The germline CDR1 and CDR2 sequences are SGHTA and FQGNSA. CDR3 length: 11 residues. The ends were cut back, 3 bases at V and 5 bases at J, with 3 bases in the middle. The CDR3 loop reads CASSFRDTQYF. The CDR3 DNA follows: TGTGCCAGCAGCTTTAGAGATACGCAGTATTTT. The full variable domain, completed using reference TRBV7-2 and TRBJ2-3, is GAGVSQSPSNKVTEKGKDVELRCDPISGHTALYWYRQSLGQGLEFLIYFQGNSAPDKSGLPSDRFSAERTGGSVSTLTIQRTQQEDSAVYLCASSFRDTQYFGPGTRLTVL.

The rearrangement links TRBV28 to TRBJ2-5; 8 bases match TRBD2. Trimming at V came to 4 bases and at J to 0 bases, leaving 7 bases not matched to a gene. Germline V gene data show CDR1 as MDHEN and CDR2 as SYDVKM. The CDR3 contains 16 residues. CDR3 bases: TGTGCCAGCAGTTCGCCGGGGGGGAAGTACCAAGAGACCCAGTACTTC. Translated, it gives CASSSPGGKYQETQYF.

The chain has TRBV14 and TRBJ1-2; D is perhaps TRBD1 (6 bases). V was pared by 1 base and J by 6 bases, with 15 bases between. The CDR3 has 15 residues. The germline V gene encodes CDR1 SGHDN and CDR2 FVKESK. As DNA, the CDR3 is TGTGCCAGCAGCCAAGTGGGGGCAGGAACCCATGGCTACACCTTC. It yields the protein CASSQVGAGTHGYTF.

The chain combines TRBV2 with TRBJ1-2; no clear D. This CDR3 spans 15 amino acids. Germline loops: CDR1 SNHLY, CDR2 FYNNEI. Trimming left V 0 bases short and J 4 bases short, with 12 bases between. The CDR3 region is CASSEATRVFYGYTF. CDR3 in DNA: TGTGCCAGCAGTGAAGCGACGAGGGTCTTCTATGGCTACACCTTC.

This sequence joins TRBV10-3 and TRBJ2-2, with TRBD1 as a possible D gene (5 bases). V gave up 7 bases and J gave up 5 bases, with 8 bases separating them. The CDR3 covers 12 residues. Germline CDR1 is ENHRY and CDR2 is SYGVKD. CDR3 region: CAITRGTGELFF. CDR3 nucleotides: TGTGCCATCACTAGGGGAACCGGGGAGCTGTTTTTT.

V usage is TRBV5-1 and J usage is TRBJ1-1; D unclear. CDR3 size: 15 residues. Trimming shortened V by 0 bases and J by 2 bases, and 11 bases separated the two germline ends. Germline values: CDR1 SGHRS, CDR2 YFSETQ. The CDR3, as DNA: TGCGCCAGCAGCTTGGGAGGGCCCCCAAACACTGAAGCTTTCTTT. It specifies CASSLGGPPNTEAFF.

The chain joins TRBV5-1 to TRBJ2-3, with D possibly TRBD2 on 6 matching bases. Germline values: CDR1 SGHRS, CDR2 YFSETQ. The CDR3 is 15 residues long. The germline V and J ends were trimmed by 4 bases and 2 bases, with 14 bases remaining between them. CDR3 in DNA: TGCGCCAGCAGCCCCGAAGGACTACCCACAGATACGCAGTATTTT. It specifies CASSPEGLPTDTQYF.

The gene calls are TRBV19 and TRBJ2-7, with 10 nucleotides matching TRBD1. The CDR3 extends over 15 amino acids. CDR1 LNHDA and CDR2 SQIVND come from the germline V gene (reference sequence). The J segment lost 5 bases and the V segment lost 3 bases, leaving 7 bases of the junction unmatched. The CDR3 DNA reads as TGTGCCAGTAGTATCGCGGGGACAGGGGTGGACGAGCAGTACTTC. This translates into CASSIAGTGVDEQYF.

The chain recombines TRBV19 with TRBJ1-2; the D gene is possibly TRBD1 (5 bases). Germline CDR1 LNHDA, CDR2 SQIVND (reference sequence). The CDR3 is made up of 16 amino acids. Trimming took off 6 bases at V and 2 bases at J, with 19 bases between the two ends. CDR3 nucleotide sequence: TGTGCCAGTAGCCCAAGTTTAGGGGCAGTAAACTATGGCTACACCTTC. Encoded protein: CASSPSLGAVNYGYTF. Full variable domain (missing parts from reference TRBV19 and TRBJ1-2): DGGITQSPKYLFRKEGQNVTLSCEQNLNHDAMYWYRQDPGQGLRLIYYSQIVNDFQKGDIAEGYSVSREKKESFPLTVTSAQKNPTAFYLCASSPSLGAVNYGYTFGSGTRLTVV.

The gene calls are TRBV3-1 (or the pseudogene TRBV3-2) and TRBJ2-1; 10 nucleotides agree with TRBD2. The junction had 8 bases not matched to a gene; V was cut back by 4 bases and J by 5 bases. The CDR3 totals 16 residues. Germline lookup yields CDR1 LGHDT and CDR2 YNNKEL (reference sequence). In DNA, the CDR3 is TGTGCCAGCAGCCCATATAGCGGGGGGTCCCACAATGAGCAGTTCTTC. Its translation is CASSPYSGGSHNEQFF.

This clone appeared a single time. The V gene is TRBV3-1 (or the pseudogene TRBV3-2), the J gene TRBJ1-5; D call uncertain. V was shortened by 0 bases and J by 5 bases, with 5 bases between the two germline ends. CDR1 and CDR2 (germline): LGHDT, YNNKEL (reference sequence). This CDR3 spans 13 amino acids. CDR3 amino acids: CASSQDRDQPQHF. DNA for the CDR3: TGTGCCAGCAGCCAAGATCGGGATCAGCCCCAGCATTTT.

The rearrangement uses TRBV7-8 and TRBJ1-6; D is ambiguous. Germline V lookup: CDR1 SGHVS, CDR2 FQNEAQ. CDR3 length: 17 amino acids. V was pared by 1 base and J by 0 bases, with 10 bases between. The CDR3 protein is CASSLEARSSYNSPLHF. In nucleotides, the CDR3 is TGTGCCAGCAGCTTAGAGGCCCGGAGCTCCTATAATTCACCCCTCCACTTT. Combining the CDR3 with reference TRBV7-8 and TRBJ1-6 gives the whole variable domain GAGVSQSPRYKVAKRGQDVALRCDPISGHVSLFWYQQALGQGPEFLTYFQNEAQLDKSGLPSDRFFAERPEGSVSTLKIQRTQQEDSAVYLCASSLEARSSYNSPLHFGNGTRLTVT.

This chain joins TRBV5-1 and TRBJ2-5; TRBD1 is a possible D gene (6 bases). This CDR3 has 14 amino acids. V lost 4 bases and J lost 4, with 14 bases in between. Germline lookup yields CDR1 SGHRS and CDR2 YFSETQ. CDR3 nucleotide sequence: TGCGCCAGCAGCCCCGGACAGCGGCCAGAGACCCAGTACTTC. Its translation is CASSPGQRPETQYF.

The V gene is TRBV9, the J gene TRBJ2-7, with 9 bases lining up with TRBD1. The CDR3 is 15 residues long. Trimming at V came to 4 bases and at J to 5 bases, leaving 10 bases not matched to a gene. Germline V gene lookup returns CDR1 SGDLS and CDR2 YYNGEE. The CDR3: CASSFAGTGTDEQYF. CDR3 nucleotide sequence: TGTGCCAGCAGCTTCGCCGGGACAGGGACCGACGAGCAGTACTTC.

The CDR3 protein is CASSLGRGGGAGDTQYF. The DNA for the CDR3 is TGTGCCAGCAGCTTAGGACGAGGCGGGGGAGCCGGAGATACGCAGTATTTT. The chain combines TRBV11-3 with TRBJ2-3; 7 nucleotides align to TRBD2. The CDR3 is made up of 17 amino acids. Germline lookup yields CDR1 SGHNT and CDR2 YENEEA. The V segment lost 1 base and the J segment 5 bases; nucleotides outside the gene matches: 12.

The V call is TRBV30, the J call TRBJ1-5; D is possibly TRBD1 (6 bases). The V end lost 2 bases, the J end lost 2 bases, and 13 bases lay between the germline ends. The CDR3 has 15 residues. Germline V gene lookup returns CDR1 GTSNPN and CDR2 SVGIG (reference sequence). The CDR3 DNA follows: TGTGCCTGGAGTTGGTCGGGGGGCCGCAATCAGCCCCAGCATTTT. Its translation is CAWSWSGGRNQPQHF. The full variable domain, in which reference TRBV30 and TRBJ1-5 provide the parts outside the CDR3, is SQTIHQWPATLVQPVGSPLSLECTVEGTSNPNLYWYRQAAGRGLQLLFYSVGIGQISSEVPQNLSASRPQDRQFILSSKKLLLSDSGFYLCAWSWSGGRNQPQHFGDGTRLSIL.

The DNA for the CDR3 is TGCGCCAGCAGCCAAGATAGTCAGGGCGACAATGAGCAGTTCTTC. Translated: CASSQDSQGDNEQFF. The chain combines TRBV4-1 with TRBJ2-1; possible D gene TRBD1, 5 bases. The CDR3 has 15 amino acids. Germline V lookup: CDR1 MGHRA, CDR2 YSYEKL. Trimming took 0 bases from V and 5 from J, leaving 11 bases between them.

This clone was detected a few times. The CDR3 loop reads CASSGPSGRGVDYNEQFF. CDR3 nucleotide sequence: TGTGCCAGCAGTGGTCCTAGCGGGAGGGGGGTCGACTACAATGAGCAGTTCTTC. The J gene is TRBJ2-1, the V gene TRBV2; 12 bases map to TRBD2. The CDR3 extends over 18 amino acids. V dropped 4 bases and J dropped 3; count of bases not matched to a gene: 10. The germline gives CDR1 SNHLY, CDR2 FYNNEI.

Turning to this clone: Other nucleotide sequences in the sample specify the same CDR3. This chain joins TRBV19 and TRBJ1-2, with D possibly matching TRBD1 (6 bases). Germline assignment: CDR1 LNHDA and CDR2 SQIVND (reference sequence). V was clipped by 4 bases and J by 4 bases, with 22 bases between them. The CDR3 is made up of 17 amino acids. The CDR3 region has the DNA TGTGCCAGTAGTACACCGACCGGCGGGGGGCGAGGCTATGGCTACACCTTC. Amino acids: CASSTPTGGGRGYGYTF. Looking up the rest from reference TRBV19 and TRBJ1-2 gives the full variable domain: DGGITQSPKYLFRKEGQNVTLSCEQNLNHDAMYWYRQDPGQGLRLIYYSQIVNDFQKGDIAEGYSVSREKKESFPLTVTSAQKNPTAFYLCASSTPTGGGRGYGYTFGSGTRLTVV.

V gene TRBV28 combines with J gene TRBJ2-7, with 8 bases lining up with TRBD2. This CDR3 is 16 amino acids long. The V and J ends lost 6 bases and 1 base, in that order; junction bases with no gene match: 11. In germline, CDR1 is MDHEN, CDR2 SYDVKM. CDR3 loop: CASSSLTSGPSYEQYF. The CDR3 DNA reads TGTGCCAGCAGCTCTCTTACTAGCGGCCCTTCCTACGAGCAGTACTTC.

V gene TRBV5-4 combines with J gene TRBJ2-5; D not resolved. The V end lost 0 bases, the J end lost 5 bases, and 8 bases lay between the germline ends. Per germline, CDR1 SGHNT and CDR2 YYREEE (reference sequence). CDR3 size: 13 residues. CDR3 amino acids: CASSLAGRETQYF. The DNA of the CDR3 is TGTGCCAGCAGCTTGGCAGGCCGGGAGACCCAGTACTTC.

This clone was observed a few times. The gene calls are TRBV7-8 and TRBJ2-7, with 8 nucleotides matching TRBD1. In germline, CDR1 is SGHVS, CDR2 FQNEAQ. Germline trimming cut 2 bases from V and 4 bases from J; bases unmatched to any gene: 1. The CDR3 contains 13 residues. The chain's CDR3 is CASSLQGAYEQYF. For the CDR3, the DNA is TGTGCCAGCAGCTTACAGGGGGCTTACGAGCAGTACTTC.

Here the CDR3 DNA reads TGCGCCAGCAGCGGAGCCGTGGGAGGAACTAGCGGGAGGGGTGGAGAGCAGTTCTTC. Translated: CASSGAVGGTSGRGGEQFF. The gene calls are TRBV5-1 and TRBJ2-1, with 13 bases identical to TRBD2. Unmatched junction bases numbered 20, after V lost 4 bases and J lost 10 bases. The CDR3 sequence is 19 residues long. Germline V gives CDR1 SGHRS, CDR2 YFSETQ.

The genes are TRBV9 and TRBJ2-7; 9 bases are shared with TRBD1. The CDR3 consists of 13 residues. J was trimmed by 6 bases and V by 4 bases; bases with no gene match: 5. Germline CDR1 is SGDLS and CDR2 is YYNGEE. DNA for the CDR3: TGTGCCAGCAGCCGGGACAGGGTAACCGAGCAGTACTTC. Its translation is CASSRDRVTEQYF.

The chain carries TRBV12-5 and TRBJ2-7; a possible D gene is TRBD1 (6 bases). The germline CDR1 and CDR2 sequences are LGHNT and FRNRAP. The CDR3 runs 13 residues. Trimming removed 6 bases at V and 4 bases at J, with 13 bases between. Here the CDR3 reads CASGKDRNYEQYF. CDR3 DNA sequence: TGTGCTAGTGGGAAGGACAGAAATTACGAGCAGTACTTC.

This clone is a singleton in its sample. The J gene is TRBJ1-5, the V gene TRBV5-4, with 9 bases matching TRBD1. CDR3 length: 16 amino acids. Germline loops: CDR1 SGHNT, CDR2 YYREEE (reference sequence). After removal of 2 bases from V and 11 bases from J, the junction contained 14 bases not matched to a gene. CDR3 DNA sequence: TGTGCCAGCAGCTTCGGGACAGGGACCTCCCCGGGGGCCCAGCATTTT. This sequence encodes CASSFGTGTSPGAQHF.

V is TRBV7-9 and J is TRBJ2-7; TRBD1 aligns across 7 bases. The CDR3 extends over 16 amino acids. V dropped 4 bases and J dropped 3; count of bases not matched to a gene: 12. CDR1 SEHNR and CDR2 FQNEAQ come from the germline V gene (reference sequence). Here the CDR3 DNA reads TGTGCCAGCAGCTCCCATAAGGGGGCCGTCGACTACGAGCAGTACTTC. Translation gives CASSSHKGAVDYEQYF.

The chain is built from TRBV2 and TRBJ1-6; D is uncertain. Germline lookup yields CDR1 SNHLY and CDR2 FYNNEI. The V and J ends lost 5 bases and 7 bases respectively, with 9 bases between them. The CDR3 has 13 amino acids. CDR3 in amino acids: CASSTTQNSPLHF. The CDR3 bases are TGTGCCAGCAGTACAACACAGAATTCACCCCTCCACTTT.

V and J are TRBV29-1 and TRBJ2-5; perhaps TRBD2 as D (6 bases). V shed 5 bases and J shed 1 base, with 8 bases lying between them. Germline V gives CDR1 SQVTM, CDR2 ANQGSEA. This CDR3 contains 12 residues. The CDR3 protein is CSVRRGQETQYF. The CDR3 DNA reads TGCAGCGTTAGGCGGGGCCAAGAGACCCAGTACTTC.

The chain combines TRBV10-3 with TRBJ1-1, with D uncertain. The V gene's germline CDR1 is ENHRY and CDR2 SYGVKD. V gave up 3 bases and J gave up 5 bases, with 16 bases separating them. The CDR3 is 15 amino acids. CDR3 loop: CAISDGYLRGTEAFF. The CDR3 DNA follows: TGTGCCATCAGTGATGGATACCTACGGGGAACTGAAGCTTTCTTT.

CDR3 coding DNA: TGTGCCAGCACGACAGGGGTAAACACCGGGGAGCTGTTTTTT. It codes for CASTTGVNTGELFF. V is TRBV9 and J is TRBJ2-2; 8 bases map to TRBD1. The germline gives CDR1 SGDLS, CDR2 YYNGEE. J gave up 2 bases and V 6 bases, and 3 bases lay outside the gene matches. CDR3 size: 14 residues.

In nucleotides, the CDR3 is TGTGCCATCAGGGGGGACAGGCTTAACTATGGCTACACCTTC. Translation: CAIRGDRLNYGYTF. V gene TRBV10-3 combines with J gene TRBJ1-2; TRBD1 matches at 8 bases. V was pared by 6 bases and J by 1 base, with 4 bases of the junction left unmatched. CDR3 length: 14 amino acids. The germline gives CDR1 ENHRY, CDR2 SYGVKD.